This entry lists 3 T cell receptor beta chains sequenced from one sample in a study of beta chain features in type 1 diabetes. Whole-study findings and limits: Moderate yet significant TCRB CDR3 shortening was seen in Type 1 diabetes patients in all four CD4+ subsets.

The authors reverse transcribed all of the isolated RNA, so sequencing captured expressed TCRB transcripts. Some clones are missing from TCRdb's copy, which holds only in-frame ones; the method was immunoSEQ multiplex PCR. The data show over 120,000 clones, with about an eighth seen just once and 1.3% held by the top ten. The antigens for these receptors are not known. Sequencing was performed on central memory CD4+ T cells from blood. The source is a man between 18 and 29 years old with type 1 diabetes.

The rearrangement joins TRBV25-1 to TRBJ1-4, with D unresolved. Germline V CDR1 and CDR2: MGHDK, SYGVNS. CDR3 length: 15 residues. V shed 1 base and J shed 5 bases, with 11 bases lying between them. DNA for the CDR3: TGTGCCAGCAGTGAATGGGGAGGCGGCAATGAAAAACTGTTTTTT. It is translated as CASSEWGGGNEKLFF.

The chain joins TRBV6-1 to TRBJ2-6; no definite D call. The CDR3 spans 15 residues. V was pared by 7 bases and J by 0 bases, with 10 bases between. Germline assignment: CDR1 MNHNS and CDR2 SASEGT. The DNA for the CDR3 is TGTGCCAGCATAGTACTGCCCTCTGGGGCCAACGTCCTGACTTTC. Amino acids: CASIVLPSGANVLTF.

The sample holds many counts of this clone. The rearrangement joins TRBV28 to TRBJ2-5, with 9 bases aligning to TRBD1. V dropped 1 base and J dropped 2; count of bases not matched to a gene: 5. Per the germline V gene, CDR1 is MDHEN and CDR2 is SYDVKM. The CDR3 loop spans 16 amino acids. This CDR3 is CASSLLGTGIQETQYF. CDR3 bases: TGTGCCAGCAGTTTATTGGGGACAGGGATACAAGAGACCCAGTACTTC.